This TCR beta chain was captured in a study of T cell responses to AZD1222 COVID-19 vaccine. Points from the study as a whole: Epitopes outside B.1.351 and B.1.1.7 mutated regions reportedly drew nearly half of spike TCRs.

About this clone: The target antigen is unknown.

Per germline, CDR1 MNHEY and CDR2 SVGEGT. Trimming shortened V by 5 bases and J by 10 bases, and 11 bases separated the two germline ends. The CDR3 length is 12 residues. Some clones are missing from TCRdb's copy, which holds only in-frame ones; the method was immunoSEQ multiplex PCR. The data contain about 83,000 clones, approximately 87% of them singletons. The genes are TRBV6-2 or TRBV6-3 and TRBJ2-2; no reliable D call. The clonotype was recovered from an adult in good health. Sequencing was performed on peripheral blood, taken on day 0 of MenACWY control vaccination. CDR3 protein: CASSPDFPELFF. DNA for the CDR3: TGTGCCAGCAGTCCCGACTTCCCGGAGCTGTTTTTT.